This T cell receptor beta chain derives from a study of T cells in Graves' hyperthyroidism and ophthalmopathy (dated 2019 in TCRdb). The study in broad terms: Peripheral blood samples were taken at the time of initial diagnosis, prior to any treatment. Prospective prediction of ophthalmopathy was tested in an independent validation cohort consisting of 18 hyperthyroidism patients and around 17 patients who later progressed to ophthalmopathy. According to the paper, TCR Vbeta CDR3 sequencing was carried out on over 130 peripheral blood samples, which came from approximately 41 ophthalmopathy, about 75 hyperthyroidism and about 17 progressor patients. For training and testing, the 100 or so patients in the discovery cohort were randomly divided in a 7:3 ratio. After blood sampling, hyperthyroidism patients were treated with methimazole at a starting dose of 30 mg daily, and ophthalmopathy patients were treated with high-dose intravenous methylprednisolone. The study also compared thyroid tissue and blood T-cell repertoires from roughly 6 Graves' hyperthyroidism patients. To identify TCR V-J signatures that set the groups apart, the researchers used a discovery cohort of about a hundred patients, made up of 40 to 45 with Graves' ophthalmopathy and approximately 57 with stable Graves' hyperthyroidism.

Study-wide findings and limitations: In validation, the model predicted progression to ophthalmopathy with approximately 70% sensitivity and over 72% specificity, a median of around 6.6 months before onset. Ophthalmopathy was separated from stable hyperthyroidism by a 13 V-J signature model, with over 85% sensitivity and about 81% specificity obtained in cross-validation and 80%/75% obtained in testing. Most expanded thyroid clonotypes (frequency above 0.001) were also found in blood, which suggests that blood repertoires may mirror thyroid immune responses. Sample size was not statistically predetermined, and investigators were not blinded to group allocation.

The TCR beta CDR3 regions were amplified from RNA transcripts. The first round of RT-PCR for the TCR CDR3 was performed with the HTBI primer set and the Qiagen OneStep RT-PCR kit. Libraries were constructed in a second round of multiplex PCR, after which size selection and purification were performed. The libraries were sequenced on an Illumina HiSeq2000 using paired-end 100 bp reads. Concerning the study's data processing: SOAPnuke was used to process the raw data, with reads discarded if the reads contained adapters or uncalled bases, had a mean Phred below 15, or lacked an exact constant-primer or identifier match. High-quality paired reads were merged with COPE v1.2.5, and unique nucleotide sequences were defined as clonotypes. MiTCR v1.1 was used to align clonotypes to the IMGT TRBV, TRBD and TRBJ reference segments. The analysis was restricted to V-J combinations with a frequency above 0.0001, which together covered just over 99% of the repertoires. A TCS score was defined as the ratio of F50 (clonal expansion) to E x V (chaos), with BLOSUM62-based TCRdist applied between CDR3 peptides within each V-J. Welch's t-statistics and random forest reduced roughly 500 V-J features to about 12, which were used in a naive Bayes classifier (R e1071). TCRdb reran the public reads through fastp at Q25 and MiXCR, keeping productive beta chains. Each entry is one CDR3 protein sequence, shown with its most common DNA and genes. What appears here as the V and J calls and clone size reflects TCRdb's work, not the paper's. The sample includes 450,000 to 500,000 distinct CDR3 sequences, with around a fifth observed a single time. About 53% of the sample lies in the top ten.

Comment on this clonotype: The antigen it recognizes is unknown. The sample holds no much larger clone one base away, and base qualities are not on file.

In the ophthalmopathy patients, disease was moderately to severely active, with a Clinical Activity Score of 3 or more, a NOSPECS grade of 4 or more, and a duration of less than 3 months. Exclusion was applied to patients with uncontrolled infections, other autoimmune diseases, pregnancy or lactation. Diagnoses relied on clinical symptoms, serum thyroxine and TRAb, thyroid ultrasound and orbital computed tomography. PBMCs were isolated from 7.5 to 10 ml of fresh peripheral blood by Ficoll-Paque density gradient centrifugation. Trizol reagent was used to extract total RNA, and RNA quality was then checked on an Agilent 2100 Bioanalyzer. Via the germline V gene, CDR1 is SQVTM and CDR2 ANQGSEA. Measured from the cysteine to the phenylalanine, the CDR3 is 12 residues long. Only the CDR3 DNA is retained, 36 bases long and in frame from the first base. Trimming takes 6 bases from V and 8 bases from J, and the germline ends sit 14 bases apart.

The specimen sequenced was blood. The clonotype was recovered from a woman aged 70-85 years with Graves' ophthalmopathy. Recombination connected TRBV29-1 to TRBJ2-1; the D segment cannot be called with confidence. The CDR3: CSVDLLGDEQFF. Here is the DNA: TGCAGCGTCGATTTACTCGGAGATGAGCAGTTCTTC.